What follows are 23 T cell receptor beta chains derived from one specimen sequenced in a study of blood T cell repertoires in COVID-19. TCRdb's copy holds only in-frame clones and misses some; the assay was immunoSEQ multiplex PCR. The sample includes approximately 190,000 clones, roughly 81% of them seen just once. Sequencing input: peripheral blood. These receptors originate from a woman in her sixties or seventies with active or convalescent COVID-19.

The CDR3 spells CASSQPTLAGGSLDEQFF. In DNA, the CDR3 is TGTGCCAGCAGCCAACCTACTCTAGCGGGAGGCTCTTTGGATGAGCAGTTCTTC. The rearrangement links TRBV14 to TRBJ2-1; 11 bases are a match to TRBD2. This CDR3 spans 18 amino acids. J gave up 8 bases and V 2 bases, and 14 bases lay outside the gene matches. Germline V gene sequence: CDR1 SGHDN, CDR2 FVKESK.

This chain connects TRBV29-1 to TRBJ1-5; D is undetermined. V was trimmed by 7 bases and J by 4 bases, leaving 14 bases between them. This CDR3 has 13 amino acids. The germline V gene encodes CDR1 SQVTM and CDR2 ANQGSEA. The CDR3 nucleotides are TGCAGCGCCGCGGGCCTAGGGAATCAGCCCCAGCATTTT. Translating gives CSAAGLGNQPQHF.

V is TRBV3-1 (or the pseudogene TRBV3-2) and J is TRBJ1-2, with 9 positions matching TRBD1. CDR3 length: 13 amino acids. V trimming: 4 bases; J trimming: 7 bases; junction bases outside the gene matches: 4. Germline CDR1 reads LGHDT; CDR2 reads YNNKEL (reference sequence). As DNA, the CDR3 is TGTGCCAGCAGCCGGGACAGGGTAGGTGGCTACACCTTC. Translation gives CASSRDRVGGYTF.

J is TRBJ2-1 and V is TRBV6-1; D is perhaps TRBD1 (5 bases). The CDR3 runs 14 residues. Germline V gene data show CDR1 as MNHNS and CDR2 as SASEGT. Trimming removed 3 bases at V and 12 bases at J, with 18 bases between. The chain's CDR3 is CASSDLGDRPWQFF. Written as DNA, the CDR3 is TGTGCCAGCAGTGATCTAGGGGATAGGCCGTGGCAGTTCTTC.

This chain connects TRBV28 to TRBJ2-2; 8 bases are a match to TRBD2. This CDR3 spans 15 amino acids. Germline V gives CDR1 MDHEN, CDR2 SYDVKM. V gave up 7 bases and J gave up 2 bases; unmatched junction bases: 6. CDR3 nucleotide sequence: TGTGCCAGCACCTCGGGGGGGCTTAACACCGGGGAGCTGTTTTTT. Protein sequence: CASTSGGLNTGELFF.

The J gene is TRBJ2-2, the V gene TRBV7-6; 13 bases match TRBD2. J lost 4 bases, V lost 6 bases, and 2 bases had no gene match. The germline V gene encodes CDR1 SGHVS and CDR2 FNYEAQ. The CDR3 loop spans 15 amino acids. In DNA form, the CDR3 reads TGTGCCAGCAGACTAGCGGGAGGGGCCACCGGGGAGCTGTTTTTT. Residues: CASRLAGGATGELFF.

The chain links TRBV27 to TRBJ2-7, with 10 bases lining up with TRBD2. Germline-derived CDR1 and CDR2 are MNHEY and SMNVEV (reference sequence). The V segment lost 6 bases and the J segment 2 bases; nucleotides outside the gene matches: 7. This CDR3 has 15 amino acids. The CDR3 region is CASSFRTSGAYEQYF. As DNA, the CDR3 is TGTGCCAGCAGCTTCCGGACTAGCGGAGCCTACGAGCAGTACTTC.

The chain employs TRBV29-1 and TRBJ2-5, with TRBD1 identical over 8 bases. The junction had 8 bases not matched to a gene; V was cut back by 4 bases and J by 4 bases. In germline, CDR1 is SQVTM, CDR2 ANQGSEA. The CDR3 sequence is 14 residues long. The CDR3 loop reads CSVVQGARSETQYF. The CDR3 nucleotides are TGCAGCGTTGTGCAGGGGGCACGTTCAGAGACCCAGTACTTC.

The rearrangement uses TRBV7-2 and TRBJ1-1; D perhaps matches TRBD1 (6 bases). The ends were cut back, 2 bases at V and 5 bases at J, with 15 bases in the middle. CDR1 and CDR2 from the germline V gene are SGHTA and FQGNSA. There are 15 residues in the CDR3. The CDR3 DNA reads as TGTGCCAGCAGCTTAACGGCAGGGGCTGGGACTGAAGCTTTCTTT. This gives the protein CASSLTAGAGTEAFF.

V and J are TRBV20-1 and TRBJ1-2; D is unclear. Deletions cut 6 bases from V and 5 bases from J, with 7 bases between. Looked up from germline, CDR1 is DFQATT and CDR2 is SNEGSKA (reference sequence). This CDR3 region has 10 residues. CDR3 amino acids: CSATRYGYTF. The CDR3 nucleotides are TGCAGTGCGACTAGGTATGGCTACACCTTC.

The genes are TRBV6-1 and TRBJ1-3; the D is unclear. Between the trimmed V and J ends, which lost 1 base and 4 bases, there was a span of 14 bases. Per germline, CDR1 MNHNS and CDR2 SASEGT. The CDR3 runs 16 residues. The CDR3 sequence is CASSEDRVVQGNTIYF. CDR3 sequence (DNA): TGTGCCAGCAGTGAAGACCGGGTGGTGCAGGGAAACACCATATATTTT.

This clone has a single count. This sequence joins TRBV5-1 and TRBJ2-7; TRBD2 matches 9 bases. CDR1 is SGHRS, CDR2 YFSETQ, per germline. V dropped 7 bases and J dropped 7; count of bases not matched to a gene: 15. CDR3 size: 15 residues. The CDR3 nucleotides are TGCGCCAGCCGATTGTCGACTAGCGGTGGTGGGGAGCAGTACTTC. Amino acid sequence: CASRLSTSGGGEQYF.

The rearrangement uses TRBV9 and TRBJ2-5, with 10 bases fitting TRBD2. The junction had 12 bases not matched to a gene; V was cut back by 3 bases and J by 7 bases. In germline, CDR1 is SGDLS, CDR2 YYNGEE. The CDR3 contains 16 residues. CDR3 bases: TGTGCCAGCAGCGATAGCACTAGCGGGGCTCGCGGGACCCAGTACTTC. Its translation is CASSDSTSGARGTQYF.

The chain joins TRBV7-2 to TRBJ2-2, with 10 bases lining up with TRBD2. The CDR3 runs to 15 residues. Unmatched junction bases numbered 4, after V lost 5 bases and J lost 4 bases. The germline V gene has CDR1 SGHTA and CDR2 FQGNSA. CDR3 DNA sequence: TGTGCCAGCAGCCAGGGACTAGCGAGCACCGGGGAGCTGTTTTTT. Its protein product is CASSQGLASTGELFF.

This chain uses TRBV6-5 with TRBJ2-2; possible D gene TRBD1, 5 bases. Germline V gives CDR1 MNHEY, CDR2 SVGAGI. This CDR3 is 13 amino acids long. The V end lost 6 bases, the J end lost 7 bases, and 12 bases lay between the germline ends. CDR3 bases: TGTGCCAGCAGGACAAGGGGCAACGGGGAGCTGTTTTTT. Translating gives CASRTRGNGELFF.

The rearrangement uses TRBV2 and TRBJ2-2, with 11 bases fitting TRBD2. Per the germline V gene, CDR1 is SNHLY and CDR2 is FYNNEI. The CDR3 extends over 18 amino acids. V was clipped by 5 bases and J by 3 bases; unmatched bases: 11. CDR3 in amino acids: CASSFETSGMFDTGELFF. CDR3 nucleotides: TGTGCCAGCAGTTTTGAGACTAGCGGGATGTTTGACACCGGGGAGCTGTTTTTT.

This clone was seen only once. The genes are TRBV19 and TRBJ2-1, with D perhaps TRBD2 (6 bases). V lost 7 bases, J lost 10 bases, and 20 bases lay in between. Germline V gene sequence: CDR1 LNHDA, CDR2 SQIVND (reference sequence). The CDR3 sequence is 14 residues long. Written as DNA, the CDR3 is TGTGCCAGTACCCCGACTAGTCGGGACCTAGAGCAGTTCTTC. This encodes CASTPTSRDLEQFF.

In this sample, this clone turned up once. The rearrangement uses TRBV5-6 and TRBJ1-1, with 7 bases identical to TRBD1. With 4 bases clipped from V and 4 bases from J, the junction kept 7 bases outside the gene matches. This CDR3 is 14 amino acids long. The V gene's germline CDR1 is SGHDT and CDR2 YYEEEE. CDR3 DNA: TGTGCCAGCAGCCCGGACAGGATAGGCACTGAAGCTTTCTTT. Encoded protein: CASSPDRIGTEAFF.

The V call is TRBV29-1, the J call TRBJ1-1; 7 bases match TRBD1. V lost 6 bases, J lost 0 bases, and 7 bases stayed unmatched. The germline CDR1 and CDR2 sequences are SQVTM and ANQGSEA. This CDR3 comprises 14 residues. The CDR3 reads CSVDRQGLNTEAFF. Written as DNA, the CDR3 is TGCAGCGTGGATAGACAGGGACTGAACACTGAAGCTTTCTTT.

In its sample, this clone was seen once. This rearrangement joins TRBV24-1 to TRBJ1-5, with 10 nucleotides matching TRBD1. The germline CDR1 and CDR2 sequences are KGHDR and SFDVKD. This CDR3 spans 16 amino acids. The ends lost 5 bases at V and 9 bases at J; junction bases unmatched: 12. Written as DNA, the CDR3 is TGTGCCACCAGTGCAGGAGGGACAGGGGCCATGGTGCCCCAGCATTTT. It translates to CATSAGGTGAMVPQHF.

The chain recombines TRBV11-3 with TRBJ2-1; 7 positions match TRBD2. The CDR3 spans 15 residues. Trimming removed 4 bases from V and 4 bases from J; junction bases left unmatched: 7. Germline assignment: CDR1 SGHNT and CDR2 YENEEA. This chain's CDR3 is CASSSPGLLYNEQFF. In nucleotides, the CDR3 is TGTGCCAGCAGCTCTCCGGGACTACTTTACAATGAGCAGTTCTTC. The variable domain in full, completed from reference TRBV11-3 and TRBJ2-1, reads EAGVVQSPRYKIIEKKQPVAFWCNPISGHNTLYWYLQNLGQGPELLIRYENEEAVDDSQLPKDRFSAERLKGVDSTLKIQPAELGDSAVYLCASSSPGLLYNEQFFGPGTRLTVL.

The J gene is TRBJ2-7, the V gene TRBV6-5; 11 bases align to TRBD2. The V gene's germline CDR1 is MNHEY and CDR2 SVGAGI. The CDR3 runs to 15 residues. V shed 8 bases, J shed 0 bases, and the junction held 6 bases outside the gene matches. CDR3 sequence reads: CASYPGTSGSYEQYF. The CDR3 DNA is TGTGCCAGCTACCCCGGGACTAGCGGCTCCTACGAGCAGTACTTC.

The chain recombines TRBV5-6 with TRBJ1-5; D may be TRBD1 (6 bases). Germline CDR1 SGHDT, CDR2 YYEEEE. The CDR3 totals 18 residues. Trimming took 4 bases from V and 0 from J, leaving 20 bases between them. CDR3 coding DNA: TGTGCCAGCAGCAACGCAGAGTGGGGGACAAATAGCAATCAGCCCCAGCATTTT. Translated: CASSNAEWGTNSNQPQHF. The full variable domain, with the rest looked up from reference TRBV5-6 and TRBJ1-5, is DAGVTQSPTHLIKTRGQQVTLRCSPKSGHDTVSWYQQALGQGPQFIFQYYEEEERQRGNFPDRFSGHQFPNYSSELNVNALLLGDSALYLCASSNAEWGTNSNQPQHFGDGTRLSIL.